A single sample is the source of the 14 T cell receptor beta chains below, sequenced in a study of OX40 agonist ivuxolimab in advanced cancers. Data came from immunoSEQ multiplex PCR; TCRdb stores just in-frame clones and leaves some out. The sample comprises 20,000 to 25,000 clones, roughly nine tenths of which are singletons, and 20% to 25% rests with the top ten. Sample: CD4+ or CD8+ T cells sorted from blood, taken in a trial of the OX40 agonist ivuxolimab. The receptors shown here come from an adult with an advanced solid tumor such as melanoma, head and neck, liver or kidney cancer.

The chain uses TRBV2 and TRBJ2-3; D is possibly TRBD1 (6 bases). Trimming took 6 bases from V and 6 from J, leaving 10 bases between them. Germline values: CDR1 SNHLY, CDR2 FYNNEI. The CDR3 contains 12 residues. The CDR3 coding sequence is TGTGCCAGCAGACAGGGCGGGGATACGCAGTATTTT. It encodes CASRQGGDTQYF.

This clone was seen once. The chain couples TRBV7-9 to TRBJ2-3; D unresolved. Germline assignment: CDR1 SEHNR and CDR2 FQNEAQ (reference sequence). This CDR3 has 14 residues. The ends were cut back, 4 bases at V and 3 bases at J, with 11 bases in the middle. The CDR3 loop reads CASSSPRGTDTQYF. The DNA of the CDR3 is TGTGCCAGCAGCTCCCCCCGTGGAACAGATACGCAGTATTTT.

V and J are TRBV7-2 and TRBJ1-5; D unresolved. This CDR3 contains 13 residues. The ends were cut back, 2 bases at V and 5 bases at J, with 7 bases in the middle. The germline V gene has CDR1 SGHTA and CDR2 FQGNSA. The CDR3 loop reads CASSLLLDQPQHF. In DNA, the CDR3 is TGTGCCAGCAGCTTACTCCTCGATCAGCCCCAGCATTTT.

The chain recombines TRBV9 with TRBJ2-7, with a possible D match to TRBD2 (6 bases). This CDR3 has 13 residues. Germline V gene sequence: CDR1 SGDLS, CDR2 YYNGEE. The germline V and J ends were trimmed by 6 bases and 5 bases, with 15 bases remaining between them. The CDR3 nucleotides are TGTGCCAGCACCGGGGGTGGGGACGACGAGCAGTACTTC. Protein product: CASTGGGDDEQYF.

The rearrangement uses TRBV5-8 and TRBJ2-7; possible D gene TRBD1, 5 bases. Between the trimmed V and J ends, which lost 0 bases and 3 bases, there was a span of 10 bases. CDR3 size: 14 residues. CDR1 SGHTS and CDR2 YDEGEE come from the germline V gene. CDR3 sequence (DNA): TGTGCCAGCAGCTTGGGGCAGGGTGTCTACGAGCAGTACTTC. Translating gives CASSLGQGVYEQYF.

The chain carries TRBV4-2 and TRBJ1-1; D call uncertain. The CDR3 runs to 15 residues. V lost 0 bases, J lost 1 base, and 9 bases lay in between. Germline CDR1 LGHNA, CDR2 YNFKEQ. CDR3 DNA: TGTGCCAGCAGCCAAGATCACCGATCGAACACTGAAGCTTTCTTT. Its translation is CASSQDHRSNTEAFF.

The CDR3 region is CASSQDRGRDGYTF. CDR3 sequence (DNA): TGTGCCAGCAGCCAAGACCGGGGAAGGGATGGCTACACCTTC. The chain is built from TRBV7-1 and TRBJ1-2; D gene ambiguous. TRBV7-1 is filed as an ORF, its function uncertain. V was shortened by 5 bases and J by 6 bases, with 16 bases between the two germline ends. The CDR3 is 14 residues long.

The chain uses TRBV4-3 and TRBJ2-4; D uncertain. Germline V gene sequence: CDR1 LGHNA, CDR2 YSLEER. Trimming cost V 5 bases and J 8 bases, with 13 bases left between them. This CDR3 has 13 amino acids. The CDR3 spells CASSSGLGDIQYF. Written as DNA, the CDR3 is TGCGCCAGCAGCTCGGGCCTGGGCGACATTCAGTACTTC.

This chain links TRBV27 with TRBJ2-3, with 7 bases aligning to TRBD1. This CDR3 spans 15 amino acids. CDR1 MNHEY and CDR2 SMNVEV come from the germline V gene (reference sequence). The V segment lost 4 bases and the J segment 4 bases; nucleotides outside the gene matches: 8. The CDR3 here is CASSSLRGLSDTQYF. The CDR3 DNA sequence: TGTGCCAGCAGTTCATTAAGGGGGCTCTCAGATACGCAGTATTTT.

The rearrangement joins TRBV2 to TRBJ2-3, with 7 bases lining up with TRBD1. The CDR3 spans 13 residues. The germline V gene encodes CDR1 SNHLY and CDR2 FYNNEI. J lost 3 bases, V lost 8 bases, and 5 bases had no gene match. The CDR3 bases are TGTGCCAGCGAGGGACAGCCAACAGATACGCAGTATTTT. Translation gives CASEGQPTDTQYF.

This chain uses TRBV2 with TRBJ2-3, with 9 nucleotides matching TRBD1. Unmatched junction bases numbered 6, after V lost 8 bases and J lost 0 bases. This CDR3 spans 15 amino acids. Germline assignment: CDR1 SNHLY and CDR2 FYNNEI. In nucleotides, the CDR3 is TGTGCCAGCGGGACAGGGTTGAGTAGCACAGATACGCAGTATTTT. It codes for CASGTGLSSTDTQYF.

The chain employs TRBV21-1 and TRBJ1-6. TRBV21-1 is marked as a pseudogene. The CDR3 length is 14 residues. As DNA, the CDR3 is TGTGCCAGCATTTCGTCGGATACTGATTATCCCCTCCACTTT. It encodes CASISSDTDYPLHF.

The rearrangement links TRBV10-3 to TRBJ2-7; D might be TRBD2 (6 bases). This CDR3 comprises 15 residues. The V end lost 4 bases, the J end lost 2 bases, and 15 bases lay between the germline ends. In germline, CDR1 is ENHRY, CDR2 SYGVKD. The CDR3 region is CAISAPGTDTYEQYF. In DNA form, the CDR3 reads TGTGCCATCAGTGCCCCCGGGACTGACACCTACGAGCAGTACTTC.

The V call is TRBV7-8, the J call TRBJ2-2; 7 bases fit TRBD2. CDR3 length: 14 residues. The V gene end was trimmed by 5 bases and the J gene end by 3 bases; junction bases not matched to a gene: 3. The germline gives CDR1 SGHVS, CDR2 FQNEAQ. As DNA, the CDR3 is TGTGCCAGCAGCCCCAGCGGGGACACCGGGGAGCTGTTTTTT. As protein: CASSPSGDTGELFF. Supplemented by reference TRBV7-8 and TRBJ2-2, the full variable domain reads GAGVSQSPRYKVAKRGQDVALRCDPISGHVSLFWYQQALGQGPEFLTYFQNEAQLDKSGLPSDRFFAERPEGSVSTLKIQRTQQEDSAVYLCASSPSGDTGELFFGEGSRLTVL.